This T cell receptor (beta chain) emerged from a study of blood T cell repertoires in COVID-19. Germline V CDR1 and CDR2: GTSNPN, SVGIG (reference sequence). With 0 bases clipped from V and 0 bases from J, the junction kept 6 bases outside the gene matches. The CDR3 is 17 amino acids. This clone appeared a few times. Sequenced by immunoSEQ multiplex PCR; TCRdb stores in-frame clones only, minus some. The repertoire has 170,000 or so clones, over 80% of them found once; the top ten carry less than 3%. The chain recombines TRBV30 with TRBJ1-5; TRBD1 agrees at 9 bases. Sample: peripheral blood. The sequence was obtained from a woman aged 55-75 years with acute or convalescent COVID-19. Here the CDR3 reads CAWSVGQGTYSNQPQHF. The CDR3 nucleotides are TGTGCCTGGAGTGTAGGACAGGGGACTTATAGCAATCAGCCCCAGCATTTT.